The 16 T cell receptor beta chains in this list originate from one sample, sequenced in a study of T cell repertoires in cytomegalovirus infection. Which antigens these TCRs recognize remains unknown. TCRdb reprocessed the reads with MiXCR, giving one entry per CDR3 protein. This repertoire shows some 700,000 distinct CDR3 sequences, 33% found once; its top ten account for roughly 18%. The specimen comprised cultured PBMCs, sampled from culture after CMV antigen stimulation. These receptors originate from a human donor in good health (CMV status not recorded). Some clones in this sample may be carry-over from other donors' samples.

This clonotype has a handful of counts. The chain carries TRBV7-2 and TRBJ2-5; D unresolved. V shed 8 bases and J shed 5 bases, with 6 bases lying between them. The germline V gene encodes CDR1 SGHTA and CDR2 FQGNSA. CDR3 length equals 10 residues. The CDR3 region has the DNA TGTGCCAGCGCCGCGGAGACCCAGTACTTC. Translation: CASAAETQYF.

The rearrangement joins TRBV20-1 to TRBJ2-3; weak D call: TRBD2 (6 bases). Deletions cut 4 bases from V and 1 base from J, with 12 bases between. This CDR3 spans 14 amino acids. The germline CDR1 and CDR2 sequences are DFQATT and SNEGSKA (reference sequence). The CDR3 sequence is CSAISGGGTDTQYF. CDR3 nucleotide sequence: TGCAGTGCTATATCAGGCGGGGGCACAGATACGCAGTATTTT.

The chain has TRBV28 and TRBJ1-5; D remains unclear. CDR3 length equals 15 residues. V shed 3 bases and J shed 4 bases, with 13 bases lying between them. Germline assignment: CDR1 MDHEN and CDR2 SYDVKM. The CDR3 DNA is TGTGCCAGCAGTTTCCCTGGGGTAGGAAATCAGCCCCAGCATTTT. It translates to CASSFPGVGNQPQHF. Full variable domain (missing parts from reference TRBV28 and TRBJ1-5): DVKVTQSSRYLVKRTGEKVFLECVQDMDHENMFWYRQDPGLGLRLIYFSYDVKMKEKGDIPEGYSVSREKKERFSLILESASTNQTSMYLCASSFPGVGNQPQHFGDGTRLSIL.

This chain joins TRBV5-1 and TRBJ2-2, with a possible D match to TRBD1 (6 bases). Trimming stripped 0 bases from V and 5 bases from J, with 11 bases between. This CDR3 comprises 15 residues. The germline V gene encodes CDR1 SGHRS and CDR2 YFSETQ. CDR3 coding DNA: TGCGCCAGCAGCTTGGATACAGGGTCGACCGGGGAGCTGTTTTTT. Encoded protein: CASSLDTGSTGELFF.

The chain has TRBV7-2 and TRBJ2-7, with TRBD2 matching over 8 bases. This CDR3 is built from 14 residues. Germline V gene data show CDR1 as SGHTA and CDR2 as FQGNSA. The V and J ends lost 4 bases and 2 bases, in that order; junction bases with no gene match: 4. CDR3 loop: CASSSAAGAYEQYF. The CDR3 coding sequence is TGTGCCAGCAGCTCCGCAGCGGGGGCCTACGAGCAGTACTTC.

The J gene is TRBJ1-2, the V gene TRBV5-1, with a tentative D call TRBD1 (6 bases). The CDR3 consists of 12 residues. The germline V and J ends were trimmed by 5 bases and 12 bases, with 17 bases remaining between them. Per the germline V gene, CDR1 is SGHRS and CDR2 is YFSETQ. This CDR3 reads CASREPGQGNTF. CDR3 sequence (DNA): TGCGCCAGCAGGGAACCGGGACAAGGGAACACCTTC.

This clonotype was seen a handful of times. The J gene is TRBJ2-3, the V gene TRBV20-1; 8 bases are a match to TRBD2. Germline CDR1 DFQATT, CDR2 SNEGSKA (reference sequence). This CDR3 region has 17 residues. V shed 3 bases and J 4 bases; nucleotides not matched to a gene: 15. The CDR3 DNA reads as TGCAGTGCTAGTGGCGATACAAGGGAAGCGGGGGCAGATACGCAGTATTTT. It codes for CSASGDTREAGADTQYF.

A note on this clonotype: The junction differs from germline at one of its ends, possibly a read error. DNA for the CDR3: TGTGCCAGCAGCTTAGCAGGGGAGTATAATACACCCCTCCACTTT. It is translated as CASSLAGEYNTPLHF. The V and J genes are TRBV7-4 and TRBJ1-6; tentatively, D is TRBD1 (5 bases). The CDR3 runs to 15 residues. Germline V lookup: CDR1 SGHVT, CDR2 SQSDAQ.

This clonotype turned up a few times. V usage is TRBV10-3 and J usage is TRBJ1-4; no definite D call. The CDR3 sequence is 15 residues long. The germline V and J ends were trimmed by 0 bases and 4 bases, with 9 bases remaining between them. CDR1 is ENHRY, CDR2 SYGVKD, per germline. The CDR3 protein is CAISESGVSNEKLFF. The CDR3, as DNA: TGTGCCATCAGTGAGTCTGGAGTTAGTAATGAAAAACTGTTTTTT.

The chain employs TRBV11-2 and TRBJ2-7; D unclear. Looked up from germline, CDR1 is SGHAT and CDR2 is FQNNGV. The CDR3 is made up of 15 amino acids. Trimming removed 0 bases at V and 0 bases at J, with 9 bases between. In nucleotides, the CDR3 is TGTGCCAGCAGCTTAGACCTCGGTTCCTCCTACGAGCAGTACTTC. Its translation is CASSLDLGSSYEQYF.

The chain couples TRBV7-6 to TRBJ1-5; 11 positions agree with TRBD1. The junction had 2 bases not matched to a gene; V was cut back by 1 base and J by 6 bases. CDR3 length: 15 amino acids. CDR1 is SGHVS and CDR2 is FNYEAQ in the germline V gene. The CDR3 DNA reads TGTGCCAGCAGCTTAGAGGGGACAGGGGGTCAGCCCCAGCATTTT. Amino acids: CASSLEGTGGQPQHF.

This clonotype was seen ten or more times. The chain joins TRBV7-2 to TRBJ2-5, with D possibly TRBD2 on 6 matching bases. Trimming took off 1 base at V and 5 bases at J, with 11 bases between the two ends. Germline CDR1 and CDR2: SGHTA and FQGNSA. There are 14 residues in the CDR3. The CDR3 protein is CASSLDWGRETQYF. The CDR3, as DNA: TGTGCCAGCAGCTTAGATTGGGGGAGGGAGACCCAGTACTTC.

This clonotype has ten or more counts. The genes are TRBV7-2 and TRBJ2-1, with TRBD2 matching 10 bases. Trimming at V came to 7 bases and at J to 6 bases, leaving 6 bases not matched to a gene. The CDR3 contains 14 residues. The germline gives CDR1 SGHTA, CDR2 FQGNSA. The CDR3 region is CASKTGLATNEQFF. The CDR3 DNA sequence: TGTGCCAGCAAAACGGGACTAGCGACCAATGAGCAGTTCTTC.

In this sample, this clonotype turned up a few times. The V gene is TRBV4-2, the J gene TRBJ1-2; TRBD1 matches 8 bases. CDR1 and CDR2 (germline): LGHNA, YNFKEQ. The CDR3 runs to 16 residues. V lost 0 bases, J lost 7 bases, and 10 bases stayed unmatched. The CDR3 spells CASSQEPRGLGFGYTF. CDR3 bases: TGTGCCAGCAGCCAAGAACCCAGGGGGCTTGGATTTGGCTACACCTTC.

Ten or more counts support this clonotype. The chain joins TRBV7-2 to TRBJ2-1; TRBD2 agrees at 8 bases. CDR1 and CDR2 from the germline V gene are SGHTA and FQGNSA. The CDR3 runs to 13 residues. The junction had 1 base not matched to a gene; V was cut back by 3 bases and J by 6 bases. Here the CDR3 reads CASSLGLVNEQFF. The CDR3 DNA is TGTGCCAGCAGCTTGGGACTAGTCAATGAGCAGTTCTTC.

This clonotype was seen more than once but under ten times. V and J are TRBV19 and TRBJ2-2; D might be TRBD1 or TRBD2, each matching 5 bases. Germline V gene data show CDR1 as LNHDA and CDR2 as SQIVND (reference sequence). V lost 5 bases to trimming and J lost 3 bases, with 19 bases between them. This CDR3 has 17 amino acids. CDR3 residues: CASSAAWGTAYTGELFF. The CDR3 nucleotides are TGTGCCAGTAGTGCAGCCTGGGGGACCGCCTACACCGGGGAGCTGTTTTTT.